This is a list of T cell receptor beta chains from one sample in a study of T cells in Graves' hyperthyroidism and ophthalmopathy. TCRdb re-analysed the multiplex PCR reads in MiXCR, keeping a single row per CDR3 protein. The sample shows 300,000 to 350,000 distinct CDR3 sequences, approximately 13% of them seen only once. Input material: blood. Receptor source: a woman aged 25-40 years with Graves' hyperthyroidism. CDR3s include the opening cysteine and the closing phenylalanine or tryptophan. The order of the fields is D gene, V gene, J gene, clone size, CDR3 DNA, CDR3 protein. The D gene is left open where the match is weak. The size entry is marked missing in some rows and otherwise reads once, few, many or a size class.

>TRBD1|TRBV12-3/TRBV12-4|TRBJ1-1|many
TGTGCCAGCAGTTCGGACAGGGGGACTGAAGCTTTCTTT
CASSSDRGTEAFF
>NA|TRBV2|TRBJ2-3|many
TGTGCCAGCAGGCGCTCCACAGATACGCAGTATTTT
CASRRSTDTQYF
>NA|TRBV11-3|TRBJ2-7|many
TGTGCCAGCAGCTTAGATCTGCCTTCCTACGAGCAGTACTTC
CASSLDLPSYEQYF
>NA|TRBV9|TRBJ1-2|NA
TGTGCCAGCGAGGCTTTCGGGGGCTACACCTTC
CASEAFGGYTF
>NA|TRBV29-1|TRBJ2-1|NA
TGCAGCGGCGGGCTGCTAGATCGGGCCTACAATGAGCAGTTCTTC
CSGGLLDRAYNEQFF
>NA|TRBV20-1|TRBJ2-5|many
TGCAGTGCCCCGGACGGTCCCACCAATGGGGCCCAGTACTTC
CSAPDGPTNGAQYF
>NA|TRBV6-2/TRBV6-3|TRBJ2-7|many
TGTGCCAGCAGTTACTTGACAGTGATCTACGAGCAGTACTTC
CASSYLTVIYEQYF
>NA|TRBV28|TRBJ2-5|many
TGTGCCAGCAGTTCGGAGCAGGTGGAGCTCCAGTACTTC
CASSSEQVELQYF
>NA|TRBV12-3/TRBV12-4|TRBJ1-1|many
TGTGCCAGCAGAACCTCCCTACTGACAGCCACTGAAGCTTTCTTT
CASRTSLLTATEAFF
>NA|TRBV6-4|TRBJ2-1|many
TGTGCCAGCAGTGACTCGATCGAAAATGAGCAGTTCTTC
CASSDSIENEQFF
>NA|TRBV20-1|TRBJ2-3|many
TGCAGTGCTAGTAGCGGGACAGGGTCTACAGATACGCAGTATTTT
CSASSGTGSTDTQYF
>NA|TRBV20-1|TRBJ2-5|many
TGCAGTGCCACCGGGGACGTAGGTGGGGAGACCCAGTACTTC
CSATGDVGGETQYF
>TRBD2|TRBV10-3|TRBJ2-7|many
TGTGCCGTGGGCGACCAAGCGGGGAGCTCCTACGAGCAGTACTTC
CAVGDQAGSSYEQYF
>NA|TRBV29-1|TRBJ2-3|NA
TGCAGCGTTGGGTTATGGGGCGGAAGCACAGATACGCAGTATTTT
CSVGLWGGSTDTQYF
>TRBD1|TRBV12-3/TRBV12-4|TRBJ1-5|many
TGTGCCAGCAGGCCAGCGGACAGGGAGAATCAGCCCCAGCATTTT
CASRPADRENQPQHF
>NA|TRBV12-3/TRBV12-4|TRBJ2-1|many
TGTGCCAGCAGTCTTCCCAATTCTTGGACAGTAATAAATGAGCAGTTCTTC
CASSLPNSWTVINEQFF
>TRBD2|TRBV27|TRBJ2-7|NA
TGTGCCAGCAGTTTATGGGCGGGAGGGTTGGGCGAGCAGTACTTC
CASSLWAGGLGEQYF
>NA|TRBV12-3/TRBV12-4|TRBJ2-6|few
TGTGCCAGCAGTTTACCTACGAGGACTGGGGCCAACGTCCTGACTTTC
CASSLPTRTGANVLTF
>NA|TRBV5-8|TRBJ2-3|many
TGTGCCAGCAGCATCCTTGGGGATACGCAGTATTTT
CASSILGDTQYF
>NA|TRBV3-1|TRBJ1-2|NA
TGTGCCAGCAGCCGCTCCGGGCCCCTCGCTGCGGATGGCTACACCTTC
CASSRSGPLAADGYTF
>NA|TRBV7-2|TRBJ1-5|few
TGTGCCAGCGGGTCGGGGGGGTCAAATCAGCCCCAGCATTTT
CASGSGGSNQPQHF
>NA|TRBV28|TRBJ1-6|many
TGTGCCAGCAGTTACCTCATGGGGGACTCACCCCTCCACTTT
CASSYLMGDSPLHF
>TRBD1|TRBV28|TRBJ1-5|many
TGTGCCAGCAGTCCAATCAAAATCCGGGACAGGTCTTCTCAGCCCCAGCATTTT
CASSPIKIRDRSSQPQHF
>NA|TRBV6-1|TRBJ1-1|many
TGTGCCAGCAGAGGAATGCCAGGGAGAGAGAACACTGAAGCTTTCTTT
CASRGMPGRENTEAFF
>NA|TRBV28|TRBJ2-4|many
TGTGCCAGCACCCCGGGATGGGCCACTCTAGCCAAAAACATTCAGTACTTC
CASTPGWATLAKNIQYF
>TRBD2|TRBV7-9|TRBJ2-2|NA
TGTGCCAGCAGCTTAGTCCTAGCGGGAGACACCGGGGAGCTGTTTTTT
CASSLVLAGDTGELFF
>NA|TRBV5-6|TRBJ1-4|few
TGTGCCAGCAGCTTGAGGGCAGGCGCGAGCACTAATGAAAAACTGTTTTTT
CASSLRAGASTNEKLFF
>NA|TRBV11-2|TRBJ1-3|few
TGTGCCAGCAGCTTAAGTATACCGTCTGGAAACACCATATATTTT
CASSLSIPSGNTIYF
>NA|TRBV6-1|TRBJ1-4|many
TGTGCCAGCAGCCACCGTGCGAACACGGCTCAGAAACTGTTTTTT
CASSHRANTAQKLFF
>NA|TRBV20-1|TRBJ2-1|few
TGCAGTGCTAGAGTTGTCCATCGGACGCTGGGGAATGAGCAGTTCTTC
CSARVVHRTLGNEQFF
>NA|TRBV24-1|TRBJ2-2|NA
TGTGCCACCAGTGTCGCGACTGCGAACACCGGGGAGCTGTTTTTT
CATSVATANTGELFF
>NA|TRBV4-2|TRBJ2-1|few
TGTGCCAGCAGCCAAGCCAGGGACTCCTACAATGAGCAGTTCTTC
CASSQARDSYNEQFF
>NA|TRBV28|TRBJ1-2|NA
TGTGCCAGCAGTTTACCCATTTGGGACACTCTCGGCTATGGCTACACCTTC
CASSLPIWDTLGYGYTF
>NA|TRBV7-3|TRBJ1-1|many
TGTGCCAGCAAGGCCATGATAAACACTGAAGCTTTCTTT
CASKAMINTEAFF
>NA|TRBV20-1|TRBJ2-7|many
TGCAGTGCTAGAGTTGGGGTGTACGAGCAGTACTTC
CSARVGVYEQYF
>NA|TRBV7-9|TRBJ1-1|once
TGTGCCAGCAGCCTCCGGGACTTAGGTGGGGCTTTCTTT
CASSLRDLGGAFF
>NA|TRBV11-2|TRBJ1-1|once
TGTGCCAGCAGCAGGGACGCGAACACTGAAGCTTTCTTT
CASSRDANTEAFF
>NA|TRBV20-1|TRBJ1-1|few
TGCAGTGCTAGATACTCGAGGGACACTGAAGCTTTCTTT
CSARYSRDTEAFF
>NA|TRBV5-5|TRBJ2-7|few
TGTGCCAGCAGCCATACTTTATCGGGAGAGCAGTACTTC
CASSHTLSGEQYF
>NA|TRBV6-2/TRBV6-3|TRBJ2-5|many
TGTGCCAGCACTAGGAGTGGGCGGGAGACCCAGTACTTC
CASTRSGRETQYF
>NA|TRBV10-3|TRBJ2-3|many
TGTGCCATCAGTGAGTCGAAGAACGGTCGCACAGATACGCAGTATTTT
CAISESKNGRTDTQYF
>TRBD1|TRBV12-3/TRBV12-4|TRBJ1-2|many
TGTGCCAGCAGTTCCCCGGGACAGTTCTATGGCTACACCTTC
CASSSPGQFYGYTF
>NA|TRBV19|TRBJ1-5|NA
TGTGCCAGTAGTATATGGGATGGGCCCCAGCATTTT
CASSIWDGPQHF
>TRBD1|TRBV7-2|TRBJ2-1|many
TGTGCCAGCAGCTCCTGGGACAGGAGTTCCTACAATGAGCAGTTCTTC
CASSSWDRSSYNEQFF
>TRBD2|TRBV18|TRBJ2-1|few
TGTGCCAGCTCACTAAGCGGGAGTCCCTACAATGAGCAGTTCTTC
CASSLSGSPYNEQFF
>TRBD1|TRBV7-2|TRBJ1-1|few
TGTGCCAGCAGCCGACAGGGCGGGATGAACACTGAAGCTTTCTTT
CASSRQGGMNTEAFF
>TRBD2|TRBV9|TRBJ2-3|NA
TGTGCCAGCACTATCACCGGACTAGAATCGGATACGCAGTATTTT
CASTITGLESDTQYF